The next 15 T cell receptor beta chains were all read from a single sample in a study of breast tumors, draining lymph nodes, adjacent tissues. TCRdb reprocessed the multiplex PCR reads via MiXCR and lists one record per CDR3 protein. This sample has several thousand distinct CDR3 sequences; about two fifths occur once, and the top ten carry 13% to 15%. Sample: tumor-adjacent breast tissue. The receptors were sampled from a female donor with breast cancer. Some clones in this sample may be carry-over from other donors' samples.

V usage is TRBV20-1 and J usage is TRBJ2-1; 12 bases are a match to TRBD2. The germline CDR1 and CDR2 sequences are DFQATT and SNEGSKA (reference sequence). Losses at the gene ends were 3 bases for V and 4 bases for J; bases not matched to a gene: 1. This CDR3 spans 14 amino acids. The CDR3 sequence: CSARTSGRYNEQFF. As DNA, the CDR3 is TGCAGTGCTAGGACTAGCGGGAGATACAATGAGCAGTTCTTC.

This clonotype has ten or more counts. The chain combines TRBV5-1 with TRBJ1-1; TRBD1 might be the D (5 bases). The length of the CDR3 is 15 residues. V gave up 2 bases and J gave up 2 bases, with 13 bases separating them. Germline V gene lookup returns CDR1 SGHRS and CDR2 YFSETQ. The CDR3 region has the DNA TGCGCCAGCAGCTTCGGGCAGGGCATTAACACTGAAGCTTTCTTT. Translated, it gives CASSFGQGINTEAFF.

This clonotype occurred once. J is TRBJ1-2 and V is TRBV5-1, with a tentative D call TRBD1 (5 bases). The CDR3 has 14 residues. Per the germline V gene, CDR1 is SGHRS and CDR2 is YFSETQ. Deletions cut 5 bases from V and 5 bases from J, with 16 bases between. In nucleotides, the CDR3 is TGCGCCAGCAGTTACTCCGACGGACAATATGGCTACACCTTC. Encoded protein: CASSYSDGQYGYTF.

Ten or more counts support this clonotype. The V gene is TRBV30, the J gene TRBJ1-5; 12 bases match TRBD1. Per the germline V gene, CDR1 is GTSNPN and CDR2 is SVGIG (reference sequence). J gave up 1 base and V 6 bases, and 4 bases lay outside the gene matches. The CDR3 runs to 15 residues. CDR3 protein: CACRDRGLSNQPQHF. The CDR3 nucleotides are TGTGCCTGCAGGGACAGGGGGCTGAGCAATCAGCCCCAGCATTTT.

This sequence joins TRBV4-2 and TRBJ2-1; 9 bases match TRBD2. V was pared by 1 base and J by 9 bases, with 7 bases of the junction left unmatched. CDR3 length equals 15 residues. Germline V gives CDR1 LGHNA, CDR2 YNFKEQ. For the CDR3, the DNA is TGTGCCAGCAGCCAAGGGGGACTAGCAGAAGCTGAGCAGTTCTTC. Amino acids: CASSQGGLAEAEQFF.

The chain employs TRBV10-3 and TRBJ1-2; D is unclear. The CDR3 extends over 14 amino acids. Trimming took off 0 bases at V and 0 bases at J, with 5 bases between the two ends. The germline CDR1 and CDR2 sequences are ENHRY and SYGVKD. CDR3 bases: TGTGCCATCAGTGAGTCCAGTACTAACTATGGCTACACCTTC. Its translation: CAISESSTNYGYTF.

In this sample, this clonotype turned up many times. The chain is built from TRBV6-1 and TRBJ1-2; D unresolved. The germline CDR1 and CDR2 sequences are MNHNS and SASEGT. The CDR3 covers 14 residues. The V gene lost 3 bases and the J gene lost 4 bases, with 12 bases spanning the gap. CDR3 region: CASSDPGDAYGYTF. The CDR3 coding sequence is TGTGCCAGCAGTGACCCAGGAGATGCCTATGGCTACACCTTC.

This clonotype was seen ten or more times. The chain uses TRBV28 and TRBJ1-4, with D possibly being TRBD1 (5 bases). The CDR3 length is 16 residues. Germline V lookup: CDR1 MDHEN, CDR2 SYDVKM. The ends were cut back, 6 bases at V and 4 bases at J, with 18 bases in the middle. The CDR3 loop reads CASSPPGGQFNEKLFF. The CDR3 DNA sequence: TGTGCCAGCAGCCCCCCGGGAGGACAATTTAATGAAAAACTGTTTTTT.

This clonotype was observed many times. The J gene is TRBJ1-5, the V gene TRBV5-1; no definite D call. The V gene's germline CDR1 is SGHRS and CDR2 YFSETQ. There are 14 residues in the CDR3. Trimming took off 0 bases at V and 3 bases at J, with 7 bases between the two ends. The CDR3 coding sequence is TGCGCCAGCAGCTTGGAGGGTGCCAATCAGCCCCAGCATTTT. This gives the protein CASSLEGANQPQHF.

Judged by abundance, this clonotype is medium-sized. The chain carries TRBV6-5 and TRBJ2-7, with no clear D. Trimming took off 6 bases at V and 0 bases at J, with 9 bases between the two ends. The V gene's germline CDR1 is MNHEY and CDR2 SVGAGI. CDR3 length: 13 residues. The CDR3 DNA follows: TGTGCCAGCAGCCTACAAAGCTCCTACGAGCAGTACTTC. Its translation: CASSLQSSYEQYF.

The chain combines TRBV20-1 with TRBJ2-1; TRBD2 agrees at 7 bases. CDR1 DFQATT and CDR2 SNEGSKA come from the germline V gene (reference sequence). J gave up 4 bases and V 2 bases, and 5 bases lay outside the gene matches. The CDR3 sequence is 14 residues long. The CDR3 nucleotides read TGCAGTGCTAGATTAGGACTAGAGTACAATGAGCAGTTCTTC. Translated, it gives CSARLGLEYNEQFF.

J is TRBJ2-1 and V is TRBV7-2; 7 positions match TRBD2. After removal of 2 bases from V and 7 bases from J, the junction contained 14 bases not matched to a gene. Germline V CDR1 and CDR2: SGHTA, FQGNSA. CDR3 length equals 17 residues. CDR3 residues: CASSLRVRSSGGNEQFF. The CDR3 DNA reads TGTGCCAGCAGCTTACGTGTGAGGTCTAGCGGTGGGAATGAGCAGTTCTTC. The variable domain in full, with the rest retrieved from reference TRBV7-2 and TRBJ2-1, is GAGVSQSPSNKVTEKGKDVELRCDPISGHTALYWYRQSLGQGLEFLIYFQGNSAPDKSGLPSDRFSAERTGGSVSTLTIQRTQQEDSAVYLCASSLRVRSSGGNEQFFGPGTRLTVL.

This clonotype qualifies as medium-sized (0.01 to 0.1%). This chain uses TRBV6-6 with TRBJ1-2; D might be TRBD1 (6 bases). The CDR3 is 12 amino acids. V gave up 6 bases and J gave up 8 bases, with 13 bases separating them. Looked up from germline, CDR1 is MNHNY and CDR2 is SVGAGI (reference sequence). CDR3 in amino acids: CASSHGGLGYTF. The DNA for the CDR3 is TGTGCCAGCAGCCACGGGGGCCTCGGCTACACCTTC.

Many counts were recorded for this clonotype. The chain recombines TRBV6-1 with TRBJ2-7, with 9 bases aligning to TRBD1. Germline trimming cut 6 bases from V and 5 bases from J; bases unmatched to any gene: 8. CDR3 length: 14 residues. Germline V gene lookup returns CDR1 MNHNS and CDR2 SASEGT. The CDR3 here is CASRKTGGGDEQYF. The CDR3 DNA reads TGTGCCAGCAGGAAGACAGGGGGTGGTGACGAGCAGTACTTC.

This clonotype rates as medium-sized. This chain joins TRBV19 and TRBJ2-7, with a tentative D call TRBD2 (6 bases). This CDR3 contains 15 residues. Germline assignment: CDR1 LNHDA and CDR2 SQIVND (reference sequence). Trimming shortened V by 5 bases and J by 4 bases, and 18 bases separated the two germline ends. This CDR3 is CASSPAAGLGYEQYF. For the CDR3, the DNA is TGTGCCAGTAGTCCAGCAGCGGGCTTGGGGTACGAGCAGTACTTC.